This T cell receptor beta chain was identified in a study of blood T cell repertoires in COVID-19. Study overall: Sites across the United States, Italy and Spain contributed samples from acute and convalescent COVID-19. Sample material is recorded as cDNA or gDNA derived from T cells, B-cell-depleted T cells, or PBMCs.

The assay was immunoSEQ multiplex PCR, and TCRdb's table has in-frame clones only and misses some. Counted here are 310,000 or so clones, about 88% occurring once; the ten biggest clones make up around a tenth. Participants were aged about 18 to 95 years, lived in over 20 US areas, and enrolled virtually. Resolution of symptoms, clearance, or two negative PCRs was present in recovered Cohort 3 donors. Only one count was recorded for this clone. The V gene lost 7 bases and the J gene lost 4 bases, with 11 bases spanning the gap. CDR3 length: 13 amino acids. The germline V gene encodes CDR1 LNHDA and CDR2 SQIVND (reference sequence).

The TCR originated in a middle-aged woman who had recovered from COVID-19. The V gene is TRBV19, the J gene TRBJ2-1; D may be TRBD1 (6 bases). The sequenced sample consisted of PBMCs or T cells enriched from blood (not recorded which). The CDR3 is CASTGDIYNEQFF. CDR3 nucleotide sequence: TGTGCCAGTACCGGGGACATTTACAATGAGCAGTTCTTC.